The clone carrying this T cell receptor beta chain was counted a few times. The antigen remains undetermined. The entry originates in a study of follicular helper T cells after annual influenza vaccination. About the study: Some donors were sampled over the 2013-2014, 2014-2015 and 2015-2016 vaccinations.

TCRdb's copy holds only in-frame clones and misses some; the assay was immunoSEQ multiplex PCR. The repertoire holds about 720 clones, with approximately 67% as singletons. Losses at the gene ends were 2 bases for V and 6 bases for J; bases not matched to a gene: 3. Germline V CDR1 and CDR2: SGDLS, YYNGEE. This CDR3 is 15 amino acids long. Time point here: 2013-2014 season, 7 days after vaccination. Between about 35 and 110 mL of blood was drawn per time point. Study outcomes and limitations: Day 7 ICOS+CD38+ clones later appeared mostly in ICOS-CD38- cTfh.

The TCR comes from an adult who received the influenza vaccine. The chain is built from TRBV9 and TRBJ1-6; 9 bases agree with TRBD1. Sequences were derived from CXCR5+ CD38+ circulating T follicular helper cells from blood, sampled 7 days after influenza vaccination. Subset meaning: circulating Tfh, non-naive CD4+CXCR5+PD-1+ (ICOS+CD38+ or ICOS-CD38-). The CDR3, as DNA: TGTGCCAGCAGCGTCCAGGGACAGGGTAATTCACCCCTCCACTTT. Translation: CASSVQGQGNSPLHF. Based on the CDR3 plus reference TRBV9 and TRBJ1-6, the full variable domain is DSGVTQTPKHLITATGQRVTLRCSPRSGDLSVYWYQQSLDQGLQFLIQYYNGEERAKGNILERFSAQQFPDLHSELNLSSLELGDSALYFCASSVQGQGNSPLHFGNGTRLTVT.